Each of the 20 T cell receptor beta chains below was sequenced from the same sample in a study of CD8+ T cells in alopecia areata. Reverse transcribed after extraction, RNA yielded cDNA as the sequencing template. Using immunoSEQ multiplex PCR, the repertoire was profiled, and TCRdb retains in-frame clones only, with some absent. This sample has approximately 120,000 clones, with roughly 50% found just once. The sequenced material came from NKG2D-low CD8+ T cells sorted from blood. Every receptor here comes from a human donor with alopecia areata.

The chain recombines TRBV27 with TRBJ2-7; possibly TRBD1 for D (5 bases). Germline lookup yields CDR1 MNHEY and CDR2 SMNVEV (reference sequence). Deletions cut 0 bases from V and 6 bases from J, with 9 bases between. CDR3 length: 13 amino acids. The CDR3, as DNA: TGTGCCAGCAGTTTATCCGACAGAGTCGAGCAGTACTTC. This encodes CASSLSDRVEQYF.

This clone was picked up a small number of times. CDR3 coding DNA: TGTGCCTTAATTTCCCAGGGGGATGAAAAACTGTTTTTT. Translation gives CALISQGDEKLFF. V gene TRBV30 combines with J gene TRBJ1-4; 7 bases are shared with TRBD1. Trimming cost V 7 bases and J 6 bases; bases outside gene matches: 8. This CDR3 is built from 13 residues. Germline V gives CDR1 GTSNPN, CDR2 SVGIG (reference sequence).

This clone was seen a few times. The V and J genes are TRBV29-1 and TRBJ2-2; D gene uncertain. Germline V gene sequence: CDR1 SQVTM, CDR2 ANQGSEA. V was trimmed by 6 bases and J by 1 base, leaving 9 bases between them. The CDR3 is made up of 13 amino acids. This CDR3 reads CSVLRENTGELFF. DNA of the CDR3: TGCAGCGTCTTACGAGAGAACACCGGGGAGCTGTTTTTT.

This clone showed up just a few times. The chain carries TRBV29-1 and TRBJ2-6; no reliable D call. The V end lost 6 bases, the J end lost 1 base, and 10 bases lay between the germline ends. Germline V gives CDR1 SQVTM, CDR2 ANQGSEA. CDR3 size: 14 residues. CDR3 amino acids: CSVWTTSGANVLTF. In nucleotides, the CDR3 is TGCAGCGTCTGGACCACTTCTGGGGCCAACGTCCTGACTTTC. Using reference TRBV29-1 and TRBJ2-6 for the parts outside the CDR3, the full variable domain is SAVISQKPSRDICQRGTSLTIQCQVDSQVTMMFWYRQQPGQSLTLIATANQGSEATYESGFVIDKFPISRPNLTFSTLTVSNMSPEDSSIYLCSVWTTSGANVLTFGAGSRLTVL.

The chain carries TRBV5-1 and TRBJ2-1; TRBD2 is a possible D gene (5 bases). Germline CDR1 and CDR2: SGHRS and YFSETQ. V lost 0 bases and J lost 3, with 7 bases in between. This CDR3 spans 14 amino acids. Here the CDR3 reads CASSLDRGYNEQFF. The CDR3 nucleotides read TGCGCCAGCAGCTTGGATCGGGGCTACAATGAGCAGTTCTTC. The full variable domain, in which reference TRBV5-1 and TRBJ2-1 provide the parts outside the CDR3, is KAGVTQTPRYLIKTRGQQVTLSCSPISGHRSVSWYQQTPGQGLQFLFEYFSETQRNKGNFPGRFSGRQFSNSRSEMNVSTLELGDSALYLCASSLDRGYNEQFFGPGTRLTVL.

The chain is built from TRBV7-9 and TRBJ1-1, with 7 bases that match TRBD1. Germline lookup yields CDR1 SEHNR and CDR2 FQNEAQ (reference sequence). V shed 5 bases and J 1 base; nucleotides not matched to a gene: 4. The CDR3 is 14 amino acids. DNA for the CDR3: TGTGCCAGCAGCCCCGACAGGGCGAACACTGAAGCTTTCTTT. This sequence encodes CASSPDRANTEAFF.

In this sample, this clone turned up once. V and J are TRBV30 and TRBJ2-2; tentatively, D is TRBD2 (5 bases). V was trimmed by 2 bases and J by 2 bases, leaving 12 bases between them. Germline CDR1 GTSNPN, CDR2 SVGIG (reference sequence). The CDR3 has 15 amino acids. CDR3 sequence reads: CAWSRAADNTGELFF. The CDR3 DNA sequence: TGTGCCTGGAGTAGGGCAGCGGATAACACCGGGGAGCTGTTTTTT. Combining the CDR3 with reference TRBV30 and TRBJ2-2 gives the whole variable domain SQTIHQWPATLVQPVGSPLSLECTVEGTSNPNLYWYRQAAGRGLQLLFYSVGIGQISSEVPQNLSASRPQDRQFILSSKKLLLSDSGFYLCAWSRAADNTGELFFGEGSRLTVL.

This clone was detected a few times. This chain uses TRBV29-1 with TRBJ2-3; TRBD1 matches 10 bases. The CDR3 contains 14 residues. Germline CDR1 SQVTM, CDR2 ANQGSEA. The junction had 7 bases not matched to a gene; V was cut back by 6 bases and J by 4 bases. The CDR3 DNA follows: TGCAGCGTCCAGGGGACAGGGGAGTCAGATACGCAGTATTTT. Translating gives CSVQGTGESDTQYF.

The V and J genes are TRBV30 and TRBJ1-1; D is undetermined. This CDR3 has 13 residues. CDR1 is GTSNPN and CDR2 is SVGIG in the germline V gene (reference sequence). Trimming shortened V by 0 bases and J by 2 bases, and 7 bases separated the two germline ends. The CDR3 DNA is TGTGCCTGGAGTGTAGCGGGTAACACTGAAGCTTTCTTT. Translating gives CAWSVAGNTEAFF.

The V call is TRBV29-1, the J call TRBJ2-5, with a tentative D call TRBD2 (6 bases). Per the germline V gene, CDR1 is SQVTM and CDR2 is ANQGSEA. V lost 1 base and J lost 5, with 8 bases in between. There are 12 residues in the CDR3. Here the CDR3 DNA reads TGCAGCGTTGAAGCGGGGAGGGAGACCCAGTACTTC. Its translation: CSVEAGRETQYF.

The chain carries TRBV27 and TRBJ2-3; D remains ambiguous. The CDR3 extends over 12 amino acids. Germline V CDR1 and CDR2: MNHEY, SMNVEV (reference sequence). V lost 9 bases and J 6 bases, leaving 13 bases between the germline ends. CDR3 residues: CASSRVGDTQYF. DNA for the CDR3: TGTGCCAGTTCTAGAGTCGGGGATACGCAGTATTTT.

V gene TRBV29-1 combines with J gene TRBJ2-1; D perhaps matches TRBD1 (6 bases). The CDR3 has 13 amino acids. V was shortened by 1 base and J by 3 bases, with 7 bases between the two germline ends. CDR1 SQVTM and CDR2 ANQGSEA come from the germline V gene. CDR3 region: CSVEGTDYNEQFF. CDR3 nucleotides: TGCAGCGTTGAAGGGACAGACTACAATGAGCAGTTCTTC.

This sequence joins TRBV29-1 and TRBJ2-6, with a weak D call TRBD2 (6 bases). Trimming took off 3 bases at V and 0 bases at J, with 18 bases between the two ends. CDR1 is SQVTM, CDR2 ANQGSEA, per germline. CDR3 length equals 18 residues. The CDR3 region has the DNA TGCAGCGTTGAGGAGGCCGGGACTCCCTTCTCTGGGGCCAACGTCCTGACTTTC. This codes for CSVEEAGTPFSGANVLTF.

The table lists this clone with a few counts. Other DNA sequences in this sample translate to the same CDR3. The V and J genes are TRBV29-1 and TRBJ2-7; D unresolved. Trimming pared 0 bases from V and 0 bases from J, leaving 0 bases between. CDR3 length: 11 amino acids. The germline V gene encodes CDR1 SQVTM and CDR2 ANQGSEA. The CDR3 DNA reads as TGCAGCGTTGAAGACTCCTACGAGCAGTACTTC. Residues: CSVEDSYEQYF.

The table lists this clone with a few counts. The chain is built from TRBV7-9 and TRBJ1-4; D is uncertain. V lost 3 bases, J lost 8 bases, and 4 bases lay in between. This CDR3 contains 11 residues. In germline, CDR1 is SEHNR, CDR2 FQNEAQ (reference sequence). The CDR3 loop reads CASSFSEKLFF. CDR3 sequence (DNA): TGTGCCAGCAGCTTTTCGGAAAAACTGTTTTTT.

This clone appeared a few times. The V call is TRBV29-1, the J call TRBJ2-2; D perhaps matches TRBD2 (5 bases). This CDR3 has 13 amino acids. Per germline, CDR1 SQVTM and CDR2 ANQGSEA. V was pared by 4 bases and J by 11 bases, with 17 bases between. This CDR3 reads CSVARASPGELFF. The CDR3 nucleotides read TGCAGCGTTGCTAGAGCCTCACCGGGAGAGCTGTTTTTT.

The J gene is TRBJ2-7, the V gene TRBV5-1, with 11 bases lining up with TRBD2. The CDR3 is made up of 15 amino acids. CDR1 is SGHRS and CDR2 is YFSETQ in the germline V gene. V was pared by 2 bases and J by 5 bases, with 6 bases of the junction left unmatched. This CDR3 is CASSLGTSGGDEQYF. CDR3 sequence (DNA): TGCGCCAGCAGCTTAGGTACTAGCGGGGGCGACGAGCAGTACTTC.

V gene TRBV27 combines with J gene TRBJ2-3; TRBD2 agrees at 13 bases. This CDR3 is built from 16 residues. The germline V gene encodes CDR1 MNHEY and CDR2 SMNVEV (reference sequence). The V and J ends lost 6 bases and 4 bases, in that order; junction bases with no gene match: 7. The CDR3, as DNA: TGTGCCAGCAGCCCACTAGCGGGGGGGCCCTCAGATACGCAGTATTTT. It translates to CASSPLAGGPSDTQYF.

The rearrangement uses TRBV29-1 and TRBJ1-1; D gene ambiguous. V was trimmed by 4 bases and J by 0 bases, leaving 12 bases between them. The CDR3 has 14 amino acids. Germline V gives CDR1 SQVTM, CDR2 ANQGSEA. This chain's CDR3 is CSVVTGILNTEAFF. CDR3 DNA: TGCAGCGTTGTAACGGGGATCCTGAACACTGAAGCTTTCTTT. The complete variable domain, with remaining parts taken from reference TRBV29-1 and TRBJ1-1, reads SAVISQKPSRDICQRGTSLTIQCQVDSQVTMMFWYRQQPGQSLTLIATANQGSEATYESGFVIDKFPISRPNLTFSTLTVSNMSPEDSSIYLCSVVTGILNTEAFFGQGTRLTVV.

In its sample, this clone was seen a few times. The rearrangement joins TRBV19 to TRBJ1-5; D unresolved. In germline, CDR1 is LNHDA, CDR2 SQIVND (reference sequence). V lost 0 bases and J lost 6, with 3 bases in between. The CDR3 extends over 12 amino acids. CDR3 residues: CASSIEAQPQHF. CDR3 bases: TGTGCCAGTAGTATAGAAGCTCAGCCCCAGCATTTT. The full variable domain, its missing parts supplied by reference TRBV19 and TRBJ1-5, is DGGITQSPKYLFRKEGQNVTLSCEQNLNHDAMYWYRQDPGQGLRLIYYSQIVNDFQKGDIAEGYSVSREKKESFPLTVTSAQKNPTAFYLCASSIEAQPQHFGDGTRLSIL.